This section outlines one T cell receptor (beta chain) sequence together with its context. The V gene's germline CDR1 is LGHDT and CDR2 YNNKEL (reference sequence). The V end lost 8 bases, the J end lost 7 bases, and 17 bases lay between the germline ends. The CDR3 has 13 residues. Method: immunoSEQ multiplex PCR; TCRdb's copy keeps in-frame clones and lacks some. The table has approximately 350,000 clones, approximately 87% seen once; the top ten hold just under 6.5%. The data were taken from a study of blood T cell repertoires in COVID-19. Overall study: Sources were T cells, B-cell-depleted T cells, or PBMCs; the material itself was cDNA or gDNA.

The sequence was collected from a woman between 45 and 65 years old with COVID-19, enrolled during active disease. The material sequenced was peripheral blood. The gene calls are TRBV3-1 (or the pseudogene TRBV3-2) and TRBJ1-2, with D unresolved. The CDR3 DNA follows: TGTGCCAGCTCGGCGCAGGTGGCCCTTGGCTACACCTTC. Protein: CASSAQVALGYTF.